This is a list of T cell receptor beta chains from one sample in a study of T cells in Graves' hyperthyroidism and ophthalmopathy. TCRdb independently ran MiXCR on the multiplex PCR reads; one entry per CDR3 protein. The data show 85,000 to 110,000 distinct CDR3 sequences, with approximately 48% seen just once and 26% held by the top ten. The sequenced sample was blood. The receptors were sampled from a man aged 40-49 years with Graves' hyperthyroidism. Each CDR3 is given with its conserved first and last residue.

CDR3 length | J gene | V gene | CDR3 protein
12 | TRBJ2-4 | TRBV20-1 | CSARGVSAIQYF
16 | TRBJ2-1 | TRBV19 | CASTENDRQRSGEQFF
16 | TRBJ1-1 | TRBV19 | CASSIGIGAGNTEAFF
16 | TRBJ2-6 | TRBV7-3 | CASSFQGGAGANVLTF
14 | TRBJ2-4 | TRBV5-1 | CASSIQSDTSIQYF
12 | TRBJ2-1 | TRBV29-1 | CSLVRGSHEQFF
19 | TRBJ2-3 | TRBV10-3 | CAISGGPMRAGSITDTQYF
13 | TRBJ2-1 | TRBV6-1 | CATLTRLAGEQFF
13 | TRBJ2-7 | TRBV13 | CASSLFQENEQYF
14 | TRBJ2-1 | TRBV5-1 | CASSTSGRSYEQFF
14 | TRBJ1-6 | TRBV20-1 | CSASGTGSNSPLHF
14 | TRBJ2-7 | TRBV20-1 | CSASGTASSYEQYF
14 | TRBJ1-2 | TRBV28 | CASSSGHPSYGYTF
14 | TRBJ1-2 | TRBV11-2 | CASSLTWTAYGYTF
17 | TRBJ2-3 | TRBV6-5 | CASSRSGLAGVSDTQYF
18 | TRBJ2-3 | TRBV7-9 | CASSLAQTSGDFTDTQYF
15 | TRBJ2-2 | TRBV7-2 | CASSLHPSGFGELFF
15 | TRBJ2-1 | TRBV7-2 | CASSPGLAGGNEQFF
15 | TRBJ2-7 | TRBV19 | CASSKGTGAAYEQYF
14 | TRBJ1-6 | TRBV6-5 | CASGSGHPNSPLHF
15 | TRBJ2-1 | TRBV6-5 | CASSRSRIAYNGQFF
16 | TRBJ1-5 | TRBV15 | CATSSDRGGGNQPQHF
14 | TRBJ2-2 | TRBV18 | CASSPGSNTGELFF
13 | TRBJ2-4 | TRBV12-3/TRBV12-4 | CASSKGGRNIQYF
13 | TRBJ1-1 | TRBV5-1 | CASSLEPNTEAFF
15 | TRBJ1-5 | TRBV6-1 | CASSEAGQSRQPQHF
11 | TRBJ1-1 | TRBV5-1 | CASSSGQEAFF
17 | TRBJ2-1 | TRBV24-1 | CATSAIATSSTYNEQFF
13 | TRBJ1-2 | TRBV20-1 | CSARVPTGYGYTF
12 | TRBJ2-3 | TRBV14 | CASSDPLDTQYF
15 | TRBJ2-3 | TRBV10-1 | CASSEPGQGSYTQYF
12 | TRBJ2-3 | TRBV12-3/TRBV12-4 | CASTLRGGEQYF
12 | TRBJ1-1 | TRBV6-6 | CASRLGDTEAFF
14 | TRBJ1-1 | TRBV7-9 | CASSLQGMNTEAFF
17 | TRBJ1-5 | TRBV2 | CASSDTGTVSSNQPQHF
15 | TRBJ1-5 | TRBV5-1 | CASSWTGDPNQPQHF
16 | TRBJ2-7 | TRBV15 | CATSRDGGGNSYEQYF
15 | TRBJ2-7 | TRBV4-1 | CASSQTPGGEYEQYF
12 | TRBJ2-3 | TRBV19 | CASSIGEYTQYF
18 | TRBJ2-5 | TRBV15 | CATSSLFAQSPVQETQYF
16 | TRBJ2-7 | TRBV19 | CASSDFTSGGPGEQYF
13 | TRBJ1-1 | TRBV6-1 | CASSGQVNTEAFF
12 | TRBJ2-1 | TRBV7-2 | CASSSPKGQLFF
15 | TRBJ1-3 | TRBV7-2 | CASSLLPGQGNTIYF
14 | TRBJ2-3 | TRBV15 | CATTSPGRTDTQYF
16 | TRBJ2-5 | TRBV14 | CASSPQGGQIQETQYF
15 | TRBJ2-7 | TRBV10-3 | CAISESGERGWEQYF
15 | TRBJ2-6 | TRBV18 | CASSPSGSGANVLTF
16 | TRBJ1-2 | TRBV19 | CASSYPSGGDNYGYTF
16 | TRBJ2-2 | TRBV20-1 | CSARGREGGLTGELFF
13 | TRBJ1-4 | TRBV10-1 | CASFPRGYEKLFF
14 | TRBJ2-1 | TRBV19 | CASSSQGFNNEQFF
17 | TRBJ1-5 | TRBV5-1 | CASSLELGDRWQPPQHF
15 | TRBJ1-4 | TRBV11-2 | CAWSEGTGGTEKLFF
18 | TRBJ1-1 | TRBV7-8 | CASSFRTGGWYFSTEAFF